Listed here are 10 T cell receptor beta chains from one sample, sequenced in a study of blood T cell repertoires in COVID-19. The assay was immunoSEQ multiplex PCR, and TCRdb's table has in-frame clones only and misses some. The repertoire has about 90,000 clones, around 90% of them found once; the top ten carry more than 14%. Sequencing was performed on peripheral blood. Receptors were obtained from a male donor with acute or convalescent COVID-19.

The chain employs TRBV19 and TRBJ1-5; 8 bases line up with TRBD1. CDR1 and CDR2 from the germline V gene are LNHDA and SQIVND (reference sequence). With V trimmed by 4 bases and J by 3 bases, 5 bases remained unmatched. The CDR3 has 15 residues. The CDR3, as DNA: TGTGCCAGTAGTACAGACAGGGGACCCAATCAGCCCCAGCATTTT. Residues: CASSTDRGPNQPQHF.

The count of this clone is one. This chain uses TRBV5-6 with TRBJ2-1, with 11 bases that match TRBD1. The CDR3 contains 16 residues. Germline V gene lookup returns CDR1 SGHDT and CDR2 YYEEEE. The V gene end was trimmed by 0 bases and the J gene end by 7 bases; junction bases not matched to a gene: 6. CDR3 region: CASSLALGQGANEQFF. CDR3 DNA sequence: TGTGCCAGCAGCTTGGCCCTAGGACAGGGGGCGAATGAGCAGTTCTTC.

The V call is TRBV7-8, the J call TRBJ1-5, with D tentatively TRBD1 (5 bases). CDR1 SGHVS and CDR2 FQNEAQ come from the germline V gene. V lost 5 bases and J 3 bases, leaving 11 bases between the germline ends. This CDR3 region has 14 residues. DNA for the CDR3: TGTGCCAGCAGCCCCGACAGCTTCAATCAGCCCCAGCATTTT. This encodes CASSPDSFNQPQHF.

The chain recombines TRBV12-5 with TRBJ2-5; 13 bases fit TRBD2. The V and J ends lost 2 bases and 5 bases, in that order; junction bases with no gene match: 5. Germline values: CDR1 LGHNT, CDR2 FRNRAP. There are 16 residues in the CDR3. The CDR3 DNA sequence: TGTGCTAGTGGTTTGATACTAGCGGGGGGGCCCGAGACCCAGTACTTC. It yields the protein CASGLILAGGPETQYF.

This clone has just one count. The chain uses TRBV6-5 and TRBJ1-5; no clear D gene. The CDR3 sequence is 15 residues long. Germline-derived CDR1 and CDR2 are MNHEY and SVGAGI. Trimming took 6 bases from V and 0 from J, leaving 12 bases between them. CDR3 nucleotide sequence: TGTGCCAGCAGACAACAGCCCGATAGCAATCAGCCCCAGCATTTT. This gives the protein CASRQQPDSNQPQHF.

The genes are TRBV19 and TRBJ1-1, with a tentative D call TRBD1 (5 bases). There are 15 residues in the CDR3. CDR1 is LNHDA and CDR2 is SQIVND in the germline V gene (reference sequence). Trimming removed 4 bases at V and 1 base at J, with 13 bases between. The CDR3 DNA sequence: TGTGCCAGTAGTACCCGACAGACTCCGAACACTGAAGCTTTCTTT. Encoded protein: CASSTRQTPNTEAFF.

V gene TRBV18 combines with J gene TRBJ2-1; 8 bases are a match to TRBD2. The V gene's germline CDR1 is KGHSH and CDR2 LQKENI. Unmatched junction bases numbered 10, after V lost 3 bases and J lost 6 bases. The CDR3 sequence is 16 residues long. CDR3 in amino acids: CASSPPGGAKLNEQFF. The CDR3 region has the DNA TGTGCCAGCTCACCTCCGGGGGGGGCTAAGCTCAATGAGCAGTTCTTC.

The chain combines TRBV24-1 with TRBJ2-6, with a tentative D call TRBD1 (6 bases). This CDR3 has 17 residues. Germline V CDR1 and CDR2: KGHDR, SFDVKD. The V end lost 5 bases, the J end lost 4 bases, and 17 bases lay between the germline ends. The CDR3 here is CATSGLLGTSGANVLTF. The CDR3 DNA follows: TGTGCCACCAGTGGGTTACTCGGGACATCCGGGGCCAACGTCCTGACTTTC.

J is TRBJ2-1 and V is TRBV6-2 or TRBV6-3, with D hard to call. Germline assignment: CDR1 MNHEY and CDR2 SVGEGT. The ends were cut back, 5 bases at V and 11 bases at J, with 13 bases in the middle. This CDR3 contains 12 residues. The CDR3 bases are TGTGCCAGCAGTCCGTCCGGGTCTCAGCAGTTCTTC. Amino acid sequence: CASSPSGSQQFF.

The V gene is TRBV6-5, the J gene TRBJ2-7; 8 bases map to TRBD2. V lost 2 bases, J lost 3 bases, and 6 bases stayed unmatched. The CDR3 runs to 15 residues. CDR1 is MNHEY, CDR2 SVGAGI, per germline. CDR3 coding DNA: TGTGCCAGCAGTTACCGAGGTCTAGCGGGCTACGAGCAGTACTTC. Translating it yields CASSYRGLAGYEQYF.